This TCR beta chain stems from a study of cytomegalovirus exposure and HLA in healthy donors. General study points: By a later analysis, the bulk of CMV-associated TCR beta chains appeared HLA-restricted. With later analysis, a missense DCLRE1C variant became linked to TCR beta V- and J-gene trimming.

The CDR3 has 17 residues. V was pared by 1 base and J by 2 bases, with 12 bases between. Germline CDR1 SGHVS, CDR2 FNYEAQ. This PCR relied on a set of 60 Vbeta primers and 13 Jbeta primers. Profiled with immunoSEQ multiplex PCR; TCRdb holds only in-frame clones, not every one. Seen in this sample are about 120,000 clones; the ten most common clones hold around 4%. As for this clone: Its specificity is not known.

The chain carries TRBV7-6 and TRBJ1-6; D is perhaps TRBD1 (5 bases). The specimen was PBMCs. The receptor comes from a man aged 18-30 years in good health and CMV-seronegative. CDR3 in DNA: TGTGCCAGCAGCTTAGATGGCAGGGCTGCCTATAATTCACCCCTCCACTTT. Protein sequence: CASSLDGRAAYNSPLHF.